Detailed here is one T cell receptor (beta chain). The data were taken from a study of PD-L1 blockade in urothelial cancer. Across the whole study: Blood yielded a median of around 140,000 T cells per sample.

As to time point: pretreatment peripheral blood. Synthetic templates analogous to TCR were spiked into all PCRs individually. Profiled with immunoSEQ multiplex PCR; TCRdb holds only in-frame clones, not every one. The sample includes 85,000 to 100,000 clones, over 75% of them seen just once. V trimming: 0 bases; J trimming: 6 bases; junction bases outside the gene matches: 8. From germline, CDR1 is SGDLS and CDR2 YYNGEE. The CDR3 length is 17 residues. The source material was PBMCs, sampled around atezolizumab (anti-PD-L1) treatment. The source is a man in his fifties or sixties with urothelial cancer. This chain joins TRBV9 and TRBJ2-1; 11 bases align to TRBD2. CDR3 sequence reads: CASSVGASGRPGNEQFF. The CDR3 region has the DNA TGTGCCAGCAGCGTAGGGGCTAGCGGGAGGCCGGGCAATGAGCAGTTCTTC.